There are a few counts of the clone carrying this TCR beta chain. Antigen unknown. The sample belongs to a study of HIV-infected patients and healthy controls. Alpha and beta constant-region primers primed reverse transcription of around 540 ng RNA. Separate chain-specific third strand synthesis with multiplexing indices produced the alpha and beta libraries. Second strand DNA was synthesized using a primer at the SP2 site. MiXCR was run by TCRdb on the 5' RACE reads, yielding one entry per CDR3 protein. The table shows about 24,000 distinct CDR3 sequences, with under 9% occurring only once. Trimming removed 3 bases from V and 0 bases from J, with 9 bases in between. This CDR3 comprises 15 residues. The germline V gene encodes CDR1 SGDLS and CDR2 YYNGEE. Points from the study as a whole: Eight alpha and eight beta V genes differed significantly in mean usage between HIV-infected patients and controls. In healthy controls, MAIT alpha CDR3s were common; in HIV+ repertoires, severely depleted.

Whole blood was used without fractionation, so all unsorted peripheral T cells were included. This chain connects TRBV9 to TRBJ2-2; D unclear. The sample comprised blood. The origin of this receptor is an adult in good health. The chain's CDR3 is CASSGSPPNTGELFF. DNA of the CDR3: TGTGCCAGCAGCGGGTCACCCCCGAACACCGGGGAGCTGTTTTTT.